The clone carrying this T cell receptor (beta chain) was found a few times. Its antigen is unknown. From the 5' RACE reads, TCRdb called clonotypes with MiXCR, one entry per CDR3 protein. The table lists 350,000 to 600,000 distinct CDR3 sequences, over 12% of them singletons. Per the germline V gene, CDR1 is SEHNR and CDR2 is FQNEAQ (reference sequence). The V segment lost 3 bases and the J segment 1 base; nucleotides outside the gene matches: 9. The CDR3 contains 16 residues. This sample is part of a study of identical twins. Study observations and caveats: Donors were not followed over many years; analysis was cross-sectional. Cord blood's abundant beta clonotypes had fewer insertions, unlike memory repertoires.

These data were also reused for a study on yellow fever vaccine responses in identical twins.

This chain connects TRBV7-9 to TRBJ2-7, with 7 bases fitting TRBD1. The TCR originated in a woman under 30 in good health. Material: CD4+ T cells sorted from blood. The CDR3 DNA follows: TGTGCCAGCAGCTTCGGAAGGACAGGACCTTCCTACGAGCAGTACTTC. Its protein product is CASSFGRTGPSYEQYF.